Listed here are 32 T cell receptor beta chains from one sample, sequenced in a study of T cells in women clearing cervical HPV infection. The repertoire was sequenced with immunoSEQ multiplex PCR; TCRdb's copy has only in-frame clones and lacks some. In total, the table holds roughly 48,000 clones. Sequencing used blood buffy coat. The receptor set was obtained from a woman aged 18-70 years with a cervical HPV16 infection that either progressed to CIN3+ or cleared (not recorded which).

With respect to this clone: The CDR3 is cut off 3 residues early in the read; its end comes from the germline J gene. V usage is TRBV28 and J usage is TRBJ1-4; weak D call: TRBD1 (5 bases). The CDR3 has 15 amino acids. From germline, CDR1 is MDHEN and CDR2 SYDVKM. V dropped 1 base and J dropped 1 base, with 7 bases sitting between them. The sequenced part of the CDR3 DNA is TGTGCCAGCAGTTTATTCGGGGGAACTAATGAAAAA. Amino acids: CASSLFGGTNEK. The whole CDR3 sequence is CASSLFGGTNEKLFF.

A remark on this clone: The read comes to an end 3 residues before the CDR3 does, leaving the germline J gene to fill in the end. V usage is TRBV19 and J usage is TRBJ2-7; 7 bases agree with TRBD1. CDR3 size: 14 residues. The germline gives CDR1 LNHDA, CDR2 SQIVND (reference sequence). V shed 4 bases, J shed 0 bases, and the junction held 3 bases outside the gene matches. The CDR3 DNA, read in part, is TGTGCCAGTAGTACCCGGGACAGCTCCTACGAG. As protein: CASSTRDSSYE. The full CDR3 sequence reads CASSTRDSSYEQYF.

CDR3 bases read: TGCAGTGCTAGAGGCTCAGCGGGAAACATT. Translation gives CSARGSAGNI. The entire CDR3 sequence reads CSARGSAGNIQYF. The J gene is TRBJ2-4, the V gene TRBV20-1, with a weak D call TRBD2 (6 bases). With the read ending 3 residues before the CDR3 end, the germline J gene is used to fill in that end. CDR1 and CDR2 (germline): DFQATT, SNEGSKA (reference sequence). This CDR3 is 13 amino acids long. With 1 base removed from V and 6 bases from J, the gap between germline ends came to 10 bases.

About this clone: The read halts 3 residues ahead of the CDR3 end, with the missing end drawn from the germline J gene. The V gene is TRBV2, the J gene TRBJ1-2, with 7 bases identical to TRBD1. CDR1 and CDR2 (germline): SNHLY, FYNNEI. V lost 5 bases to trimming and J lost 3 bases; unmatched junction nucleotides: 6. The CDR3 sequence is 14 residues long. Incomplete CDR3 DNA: TGTGCCAGCAGTAGGGACAGCCTCGACTATGGC. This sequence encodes CASSRDSLDYG. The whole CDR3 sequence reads CASSRDSLDYGYTF.

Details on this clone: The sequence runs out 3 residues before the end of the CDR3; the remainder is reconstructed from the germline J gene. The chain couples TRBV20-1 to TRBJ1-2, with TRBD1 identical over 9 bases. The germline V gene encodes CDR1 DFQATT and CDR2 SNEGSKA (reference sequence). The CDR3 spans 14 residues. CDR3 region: CSARRRDRASGYTF. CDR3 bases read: TGCAGTGCTAGACGCCGGGACAGGGCTTCCGGC.

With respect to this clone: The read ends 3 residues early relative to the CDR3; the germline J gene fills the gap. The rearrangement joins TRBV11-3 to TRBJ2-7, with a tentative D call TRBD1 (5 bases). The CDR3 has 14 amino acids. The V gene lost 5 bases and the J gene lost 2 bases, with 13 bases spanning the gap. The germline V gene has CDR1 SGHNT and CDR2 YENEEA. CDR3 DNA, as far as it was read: TGTGCCAGCAGCCCCTCGAGACAGCCCTACGAG. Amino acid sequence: CASSPSRQPYE. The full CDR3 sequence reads CASSPSRQPYEQYF.

The CDR3 protein is CASSYPIGQGAIFSGNTIYF. Incomplete CDR3 DNA: TGTGCCAGCAGTTACCCGATAGGACAGGGGGCTATTTTTTCAGGAAACACC. The rearrangement uses TRBV6-7 and TRBJ1-3; 11 bases are a match to TRBD1. The DNA ends 3 residues before the CDR3 does, and the rest of the CDR3 is filled in from the germline J gene. TRBV6-7 is treated as an ORF (open reading frame) with a function not yet certain. V lost 2 bases, J lost 4 bases, and 16 bases stayed unmatched. The CDR3 is made up of 20 amino acids.

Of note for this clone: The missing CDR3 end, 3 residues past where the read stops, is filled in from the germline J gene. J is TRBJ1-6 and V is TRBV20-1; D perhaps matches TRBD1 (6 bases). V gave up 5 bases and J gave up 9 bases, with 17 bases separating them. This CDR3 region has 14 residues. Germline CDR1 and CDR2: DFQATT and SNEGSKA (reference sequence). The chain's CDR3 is CSAGTGTRGSPLHF. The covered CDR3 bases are TGCAGTGCTGGGACCGGGACAAGGGGTTCACCC.

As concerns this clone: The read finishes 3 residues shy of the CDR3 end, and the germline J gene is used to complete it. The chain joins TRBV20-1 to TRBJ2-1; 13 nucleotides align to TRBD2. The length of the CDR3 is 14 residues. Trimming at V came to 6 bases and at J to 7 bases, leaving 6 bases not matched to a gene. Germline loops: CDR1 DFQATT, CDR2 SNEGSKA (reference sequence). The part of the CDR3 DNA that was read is TGCAGTGCCCCTACTAGCGGGAGGGCGAATGAG. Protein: CSAPTSGRANE. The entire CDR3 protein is CSAPTSGRANEQFF.

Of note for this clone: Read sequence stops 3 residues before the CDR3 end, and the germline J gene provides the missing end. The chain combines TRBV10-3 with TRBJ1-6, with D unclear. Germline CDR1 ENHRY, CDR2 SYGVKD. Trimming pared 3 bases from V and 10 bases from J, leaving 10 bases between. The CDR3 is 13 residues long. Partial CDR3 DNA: TGTGCCATCAGTGACTCACGACAATCACCC. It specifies CAISDSRQSP. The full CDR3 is CAISDSRQSPLHF.

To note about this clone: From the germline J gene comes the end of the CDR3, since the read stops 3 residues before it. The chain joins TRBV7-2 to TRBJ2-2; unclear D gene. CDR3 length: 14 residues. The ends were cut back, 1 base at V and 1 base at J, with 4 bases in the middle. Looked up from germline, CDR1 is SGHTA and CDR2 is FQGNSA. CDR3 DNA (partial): TGTGCCAGCAGCTTAGACGGGAACACCGGGGAG. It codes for CASSLDGNTGE. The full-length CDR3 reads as CASSLDGNTGELFF.

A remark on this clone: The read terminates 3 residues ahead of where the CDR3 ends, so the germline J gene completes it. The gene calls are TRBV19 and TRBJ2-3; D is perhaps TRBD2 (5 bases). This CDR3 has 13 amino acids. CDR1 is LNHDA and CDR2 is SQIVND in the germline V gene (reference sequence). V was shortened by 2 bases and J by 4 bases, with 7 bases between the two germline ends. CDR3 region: CASSIFGADTQYF. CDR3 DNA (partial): TGTGCCAGTAGTATATTCGGGGCAGATACG.

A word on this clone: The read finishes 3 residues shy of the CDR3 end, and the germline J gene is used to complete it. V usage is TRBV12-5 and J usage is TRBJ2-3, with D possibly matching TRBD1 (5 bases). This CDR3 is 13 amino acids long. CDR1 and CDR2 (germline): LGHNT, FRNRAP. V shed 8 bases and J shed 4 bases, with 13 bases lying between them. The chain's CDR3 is CASRGTGPDTQYF. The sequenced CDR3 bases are TGTGCTAGTAGAGGCACAGGACCAGATACG.

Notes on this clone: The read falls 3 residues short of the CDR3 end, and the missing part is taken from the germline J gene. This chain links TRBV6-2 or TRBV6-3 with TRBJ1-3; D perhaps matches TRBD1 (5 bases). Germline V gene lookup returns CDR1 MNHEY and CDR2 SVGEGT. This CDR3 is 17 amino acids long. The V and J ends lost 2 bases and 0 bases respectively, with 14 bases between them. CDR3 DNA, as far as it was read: TGTGCCAGCAGTTACCCCTCCAGGGCTTTCTCTGGAAACACC. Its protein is CASSYPSRAFSGNT. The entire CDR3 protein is CASSYPSRAFSGNTIYF.

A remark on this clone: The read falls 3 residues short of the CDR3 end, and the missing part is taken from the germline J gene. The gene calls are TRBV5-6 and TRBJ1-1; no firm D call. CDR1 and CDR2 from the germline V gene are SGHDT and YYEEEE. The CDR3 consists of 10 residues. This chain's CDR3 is CASSLVLAFF. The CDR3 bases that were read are TGTGCCAGCAGCTTGGTACTA.

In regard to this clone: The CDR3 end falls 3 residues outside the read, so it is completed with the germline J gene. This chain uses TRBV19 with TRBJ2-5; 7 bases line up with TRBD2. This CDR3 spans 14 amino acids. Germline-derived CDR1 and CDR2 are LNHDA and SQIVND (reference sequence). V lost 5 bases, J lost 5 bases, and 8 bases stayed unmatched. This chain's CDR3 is CASSDAGVWETQYF. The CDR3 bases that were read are TGTGCCAGTAGTGACGCGGGAGTTTGGGAGACC.

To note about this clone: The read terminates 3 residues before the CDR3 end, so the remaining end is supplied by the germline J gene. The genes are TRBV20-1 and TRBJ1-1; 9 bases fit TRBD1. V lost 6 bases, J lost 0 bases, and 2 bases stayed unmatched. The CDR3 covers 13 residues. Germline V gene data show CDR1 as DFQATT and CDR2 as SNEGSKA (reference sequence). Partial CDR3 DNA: TGCAGTGCAAGACAGGGGGTGAACACTGAA. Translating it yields CSARQGVNTE. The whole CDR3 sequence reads CSARQGVNTEAFF.

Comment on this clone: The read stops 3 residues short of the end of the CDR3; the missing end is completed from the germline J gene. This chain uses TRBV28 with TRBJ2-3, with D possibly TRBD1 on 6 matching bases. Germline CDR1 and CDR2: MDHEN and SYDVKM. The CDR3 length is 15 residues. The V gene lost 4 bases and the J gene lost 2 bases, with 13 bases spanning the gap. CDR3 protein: CASSSQGQFTDTQYF. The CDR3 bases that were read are TGTGCCAGCAGTTCCCAAGGACAGTTCACAGATACG.

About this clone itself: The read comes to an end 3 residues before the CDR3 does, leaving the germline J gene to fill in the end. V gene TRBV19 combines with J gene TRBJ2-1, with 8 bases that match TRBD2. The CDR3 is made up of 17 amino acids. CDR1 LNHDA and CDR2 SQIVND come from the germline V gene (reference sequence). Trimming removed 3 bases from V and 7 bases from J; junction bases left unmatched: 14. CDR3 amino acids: CASSIYGRERGRNEQFF. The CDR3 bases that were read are TGTGCCAGTAGTATTTACGGCAGGGAGCGGGGGAGGAATGAG.

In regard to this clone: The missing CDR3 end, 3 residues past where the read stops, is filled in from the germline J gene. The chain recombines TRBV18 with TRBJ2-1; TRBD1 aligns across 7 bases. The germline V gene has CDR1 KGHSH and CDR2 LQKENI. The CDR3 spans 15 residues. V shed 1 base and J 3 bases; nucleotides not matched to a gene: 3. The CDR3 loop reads CASSPQRGRYNEQFF. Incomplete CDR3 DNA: TGTGCCAGCTCACCACAAAGGGGGCGCTACAATGAG.

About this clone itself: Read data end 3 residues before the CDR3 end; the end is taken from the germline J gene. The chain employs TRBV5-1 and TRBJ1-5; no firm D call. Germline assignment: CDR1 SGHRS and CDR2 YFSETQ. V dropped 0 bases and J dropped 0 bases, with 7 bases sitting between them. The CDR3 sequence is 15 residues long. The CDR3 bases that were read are TGCGCCAGCAGCTTGGACGGGTATAGCAATCAGCCC. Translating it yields CASSLDGYSNQP. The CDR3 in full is CASSLDGYSNQPQHF.

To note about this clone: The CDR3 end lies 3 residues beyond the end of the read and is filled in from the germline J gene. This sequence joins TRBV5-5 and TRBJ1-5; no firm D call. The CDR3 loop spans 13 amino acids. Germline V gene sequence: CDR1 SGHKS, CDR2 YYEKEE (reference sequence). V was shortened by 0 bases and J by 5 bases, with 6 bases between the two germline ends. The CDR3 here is CASSLATYQPQHF. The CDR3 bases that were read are TGTGCCAGCAGCTTGGCCACATATCAGCCC. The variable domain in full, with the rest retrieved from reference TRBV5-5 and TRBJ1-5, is DAGVTQSPTHLIKTRGQQVTLRCSPISGHKSVSWYQQVLGQGPQFIFQYYEKEERGRGNFPDRFSARQFPNYSSELNVNALLLGDSALYLCASSLATYQPQHFGDGTRLSIL.

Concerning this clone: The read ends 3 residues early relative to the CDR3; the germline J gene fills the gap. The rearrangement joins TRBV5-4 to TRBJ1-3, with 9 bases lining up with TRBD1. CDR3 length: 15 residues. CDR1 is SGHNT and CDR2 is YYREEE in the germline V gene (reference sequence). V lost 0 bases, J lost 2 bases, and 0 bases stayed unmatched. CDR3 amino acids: CASSLGDRAGNTIYF. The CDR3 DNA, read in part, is TGTGCCAGCAGCTTGGGGGACAGGGCTGGAAACACC.

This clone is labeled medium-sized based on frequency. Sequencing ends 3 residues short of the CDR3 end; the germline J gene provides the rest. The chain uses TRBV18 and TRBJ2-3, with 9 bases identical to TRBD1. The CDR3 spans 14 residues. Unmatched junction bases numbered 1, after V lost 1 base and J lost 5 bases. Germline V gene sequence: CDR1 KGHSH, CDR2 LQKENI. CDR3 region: CASSPLGQGDTQYF. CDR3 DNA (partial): TGTGCCAGCTCACCACTGGGACAGGGAGATACG.

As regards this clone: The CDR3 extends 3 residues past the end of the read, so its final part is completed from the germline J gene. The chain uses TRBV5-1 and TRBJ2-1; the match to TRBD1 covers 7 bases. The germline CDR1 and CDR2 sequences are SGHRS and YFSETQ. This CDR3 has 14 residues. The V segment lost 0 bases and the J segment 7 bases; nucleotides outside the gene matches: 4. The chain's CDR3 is CASSLATGYNEQFF. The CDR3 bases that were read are TGCGCCAGCAGCTTGGCGACAGGGTATAATGAG. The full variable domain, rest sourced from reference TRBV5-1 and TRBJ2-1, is KAGVTQTPRYLIKTRGQQVTLSCSPISGHRSVSWYQQTPGQGLQFLFEYFSETQRNKGNFPGRFSGRQFSNSRSEMNVSTLELGDSALYLCASSLATGYNEQFFGPGTRLTVL.

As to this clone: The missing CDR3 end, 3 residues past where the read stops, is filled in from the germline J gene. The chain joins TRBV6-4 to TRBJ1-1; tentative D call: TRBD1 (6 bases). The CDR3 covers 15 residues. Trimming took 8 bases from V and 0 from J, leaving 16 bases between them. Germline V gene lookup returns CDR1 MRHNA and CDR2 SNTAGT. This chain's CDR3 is CASGPTGGLNTEAFF. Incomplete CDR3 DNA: TGTGCCAGCGGACCGACAGGTGGGTTGAACACTGAA.

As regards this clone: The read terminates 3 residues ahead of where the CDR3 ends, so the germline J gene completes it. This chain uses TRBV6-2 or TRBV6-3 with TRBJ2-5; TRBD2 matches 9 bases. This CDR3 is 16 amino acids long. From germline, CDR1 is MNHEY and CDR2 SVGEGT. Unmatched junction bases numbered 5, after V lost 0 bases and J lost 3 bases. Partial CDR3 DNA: TGTGCCAGCAGTTACTCTTCTAGCGGGGTCGAAGAGACC. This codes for CASSYSSSGVEET. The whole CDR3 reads CASSYSSSGVEETQYF.

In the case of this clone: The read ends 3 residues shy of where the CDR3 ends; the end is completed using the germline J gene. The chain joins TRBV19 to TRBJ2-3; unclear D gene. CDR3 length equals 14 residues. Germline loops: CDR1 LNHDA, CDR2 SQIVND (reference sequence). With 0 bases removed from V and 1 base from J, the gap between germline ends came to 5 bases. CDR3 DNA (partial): TGTGCCAGTAGTATAGATCCTGGCACAGATACG. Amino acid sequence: CASSIDPGTDT. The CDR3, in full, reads CASSIDPGTDTQYF.

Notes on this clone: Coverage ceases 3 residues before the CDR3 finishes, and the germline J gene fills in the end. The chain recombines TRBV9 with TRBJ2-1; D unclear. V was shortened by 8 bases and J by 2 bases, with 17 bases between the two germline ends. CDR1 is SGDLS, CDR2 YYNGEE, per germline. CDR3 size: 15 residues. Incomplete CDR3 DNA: TGTGCCAGTTTTCTATCCGCCGTTCCCTACAATGAG. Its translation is CASFLSAVPYNE. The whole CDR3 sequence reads CASFLSAVPYNEQFF. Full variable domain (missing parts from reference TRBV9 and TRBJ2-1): DSGVTQTPKHLITATGQRVTLRCSPRSGDLSVYWYQQSLDQGLQFLIQYYNGEERAKGNILERFSAQQFPDLHSELNLSSLELGDSALYFCASFLSAVPYNEQFFGPGTRLTVL.

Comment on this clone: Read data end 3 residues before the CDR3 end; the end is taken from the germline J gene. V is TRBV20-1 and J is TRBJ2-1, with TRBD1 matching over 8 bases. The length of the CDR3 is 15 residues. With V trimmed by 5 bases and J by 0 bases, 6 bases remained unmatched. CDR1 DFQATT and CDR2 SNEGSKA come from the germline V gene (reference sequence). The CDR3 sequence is CSAPQGAVSYNEQFF. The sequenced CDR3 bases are TGCAGTGCTCCTCAGGGGGCAGTCTCCTACAATGAG.

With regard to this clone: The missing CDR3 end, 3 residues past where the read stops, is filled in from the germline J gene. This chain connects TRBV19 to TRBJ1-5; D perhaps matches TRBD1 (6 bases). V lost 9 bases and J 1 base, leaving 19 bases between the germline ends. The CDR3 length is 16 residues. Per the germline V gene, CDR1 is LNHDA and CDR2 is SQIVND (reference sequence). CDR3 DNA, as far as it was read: TGTGCCAGCGGGGGGCAAGAAGTTCGGAGCAATCAGCCC. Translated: CASGGQEVRSNQP. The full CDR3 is CASGGQEVRSNQPQHF.

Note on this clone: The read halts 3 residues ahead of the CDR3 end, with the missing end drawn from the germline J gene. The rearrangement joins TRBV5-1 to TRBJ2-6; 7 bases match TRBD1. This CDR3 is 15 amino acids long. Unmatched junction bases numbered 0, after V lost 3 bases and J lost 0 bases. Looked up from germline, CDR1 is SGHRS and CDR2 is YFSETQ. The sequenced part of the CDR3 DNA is TGCGCCAGCAGCTGGGACAGCTCTGGGGCCAACGTC. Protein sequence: CASSWDSSGANV. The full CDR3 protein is CASSWDSSGANVLTF.